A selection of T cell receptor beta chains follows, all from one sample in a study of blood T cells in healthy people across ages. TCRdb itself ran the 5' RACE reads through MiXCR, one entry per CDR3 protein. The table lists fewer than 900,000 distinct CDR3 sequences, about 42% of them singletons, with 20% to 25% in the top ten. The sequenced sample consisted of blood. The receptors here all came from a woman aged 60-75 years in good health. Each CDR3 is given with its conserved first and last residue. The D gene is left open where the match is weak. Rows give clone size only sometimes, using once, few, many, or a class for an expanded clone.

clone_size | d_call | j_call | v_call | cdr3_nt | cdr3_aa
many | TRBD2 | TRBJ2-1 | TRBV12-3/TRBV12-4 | TGTGCCAGCAGTTTTAAGGGCGGGGGGGCCAATGAGCAGTTCTTC | CASSFKGGGANEQFF
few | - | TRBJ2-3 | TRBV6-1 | TGTGCCAGCGTTCTCGCAGATACGCAGTATTTT | CASVLADTQYF
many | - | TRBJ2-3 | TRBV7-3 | TGTGCCAGCACCCCGACAGGAGACCTCACAGATACGCAGTATTTT | CASTPTGDLTDTQYF
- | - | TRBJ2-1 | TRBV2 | TGTGCCTCGTTAAGTTGGGCGCGCCACAATGAGCAGTTCTTC | CASLSWARHNEQFF
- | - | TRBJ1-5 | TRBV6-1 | TGTGCCAGCAGTGAAGTTCGGACAGCTAGCAATCAGCCCCAGCATTTT | CASSEVRTASNQPQHF
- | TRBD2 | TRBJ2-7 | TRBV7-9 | TGTGCCAGCAGCCTAGCGGGAGTTGCCTACGAGCAGTACTTC | CASSLAGVAYEQYF
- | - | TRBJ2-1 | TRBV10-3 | TGTGCCATCAGTGGCTCGGGAGACTCCTACAATGAGCAGTTCTTC | CAISGSGDSYNEQFF
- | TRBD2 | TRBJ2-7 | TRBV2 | TGTGCCAGCAGTAGGGAAGCGGGGGGGCCCTACGAGCAGTACTTC | CASSREAGGPYEQYF
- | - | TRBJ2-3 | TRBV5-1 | TGCGCCAGCAGCTCGGGACCGACGGGGGCCGGAACAGATACGCAGTATTTT | CASSSGPTGAGTDTQYF
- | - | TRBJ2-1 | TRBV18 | TGTGCCAGCGCACCGAACAGGGACAATGAGCAGTTCTTC | CASAPNRDNEQFF
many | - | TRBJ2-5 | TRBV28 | TGTGCCAGCACCTCGGGGGACGAGACCCAGTACTTC | CASTSGDETQYF
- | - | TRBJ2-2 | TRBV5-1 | TGCGCCAGCAGCTTGGAGTTTGGGAACACCGGGGAGCTGTTTTTT | CASSLEFGNTGELFF
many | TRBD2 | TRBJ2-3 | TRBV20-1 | TGCAGTGCGGAGGGACTAGCGGGAGTCACTAGCACAGATACGCAGTATTTT | CSAEGLAGVTSTDTQYF
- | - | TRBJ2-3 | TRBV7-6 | TGTGCCTGGGGTAGATTTCGGCCAGATACGCAGTATTTT | CAWGRFRPDTQYF
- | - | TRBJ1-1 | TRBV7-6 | TGTGCCAGCAGCGTAAGTCCTGTGGACACTGAAGCTTTCTTT | CASSVSPVDTEAFF
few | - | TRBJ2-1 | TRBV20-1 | TGCAGTGCTAGTACCATCGGCGGGACCTCCTACAATGAGCAGTTCTTC | CSASTIGGTSYNEQFF
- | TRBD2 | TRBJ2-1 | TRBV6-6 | TGTGCCAGCAGTAAATTAACTAGCGGGATAATTGGTGAGCAGTTCTTC | CASSKLTSGIIGEQFF